The next 9 T cell receptor beta chains were all read from a single sample in a study of blood T cell repertoires in COVID-19. TCRdb's copy holds only in-frame clones and misses some; the assay was immunoSEQ multiplex PCR. The sample lists 150,000 to 200,000 clones; approximately 90% were seen once. Material for sequencing was peripheral blood. All receptors come from a man younger than 35 with active or convalescent COVID-19.

The J gene is TRBJ2-3, the V gene TRBV14; D is perhaps TRBD2 (5 bases). In germline, CDR1 is SGHDN, CDR2 FVKESK. Trimming took 1 base from V and 11 from J, leaving 13 bases between them. CDR3 length: 13 amino acids. The CDR3 DNA is TGTGCCAGCAGCCAAGCCCTAGCTATAAAGCAGTATTTT. It is translated as CASSQALAIKQYF.

This CDR3 reads CASSVATRGKRTSGSKSEQYF. The CDR3 DNA reads TGTGCCAGCAGCGTAGCTACACGGGGGAAGAGGACTAGCGGGAGTAAATCCGAGCAGTACTTC. This chain joins TRBV9 and TRBJ2-7; TRBD2 matches 13 bases. This CDR3 is built from 21 residues. Trimming removed 0 bases from V and 6 bases from J; junction bases left unmatched: 21. Per germline, CDR1 SGDLS and CDR2 YYNGEE.

This clone has more than one count but fewer than ten. CDR3 sequence (DNA): TGTGCCAGCAGCCAGACAGTCACCGGGGAGCTGTTTTTT. It yields the protein CASSQTVTGELFF. The chain has TRBV3-1 (or the pseudogene TRBV3-2) and TRBJ2-2; D may be TRBD1 (5 bases). CDR3 size: 13 residues. The germline gives CDR1 LGHDT, CDR2 YNNKEL (reference sequence). Trimming stripped 3 bases from V and 4 bases from J, with 6 bases between.

J is TRBJ1-2 and V is TRBV5-1, with D possibly matching TRBD1 (6 bases). The CDR3 contains 15 residues. Germline V gene data show CDR1 as SGHRS and CDR2 as YFSETQ. V lost 4 bases to trimming and J lost 4 bases, with 17 bases between them. CDR3 DNA: TGCGCCAGCAGCCTGACAGGCCCATCGAGCTATGGCTACACCTTC. This gives the protein CASSLTGPSSYGYTF.

The V gene is TRBV19, the J gene TRBJ1-2, with D perhaps TRBD1 (6 bases). CDR1 and CDR2 from the germline V gene are LNHDA and SQIVND (reference sequence). The length of the CDR3 is 14 residues. Trimming pared 5 bases from V and 2 bases from J, leaving 12 bases between. The DNA of the CDR3 is TGTGCCAGTAGTGAAGGGGGGGCAAACTATGGCTACACCTTC. Protein sequence: CASSEGGANYGYTF.

The chain combines TRBV28 with TRBJ2-6; tentatively, D is TRBD2 (6 bases). The CDR3 runs to 17 residues. V lost 3 bases to trimming and J lost 0 bases, with 12 bases between them. CDR1 is MDHEN and CDR2 is SYDVKM in the germline V gene. Here the CDR3 DNA reads TGTGCCAGCAGTTTTGGCGGGATGGGCTCTGGGGCCAACGTCCTGACTTTC. This sequence encodes CASSFGGMGSGANVLTF.

J is TRBJ1-2 and V is TRBV5-8, with D perhaps matching TRBD1 (6 bases). The CDR3 covers 13 residues. Trimming took 3 bases from V and 2 from J, leaving 8 bases between them. CDR1 and CDR2 from the germline V gene are SGHTS and YDEGEE. CDR3 region: CASSSQGNYGYTF. CDR3 in DNA: TGTGCCAGCAGCTCGCAGGGGAACTATGGCTACACCTTC.

This rearrangement joins TRBV5-4 to TRBJ1-1, with D uncertain. The V end was cut by 3 bases, the J end by 0 bases, with 9 bases between. There are 14 residues in the CDR3. Germline values: CDR1 SGHNT, CDR2 YYREEE (reference sequence). CDR3 in amino acids: CASSWWQMNTEAFF. The CDR3, as DNA: TGTGCCAGCAGCTGGTGGCAGATGAACACTGAAGCTTTCTTT.

The rearrangement uses TRBV6-4 and TRBJ1-2; 7 bases agree with TRBD1. This CDR3 region has 13 residues. V dropped 3 bases and J dropped 3; count of bases not matched to a gene: 1. The germline gives CDR1 MRHNA, CDR2 SNTAGT. The CDR3 DNA reads as TGTGCCAGCAGTGAGGGACAGCACTATGGCTACACCTTC. It is translated as CASSEGQHYGYTF.